This record looks at one T cell receptor beta chain sequence and its context. What it recognizes is unknown. From germline, CDR1 is LNHDA and CDR2 SQIVND (reference sequence). The CDR3 contains 12 residues. V lost 1 base to trimming and J lost 8 bases, with 8 bases between them. The data stem from a study of siplizumab effects on memory and regulatory T cells. The study, taken as a whole, reports: Suppressive capability of dividing Tregs from siplizumab cultures went unverified. Apparently key alloresponse contributors, naive T cells also seemed more diverse than memory cells.

Per sample, the assay covered 95,000 to 100,000 TCR templates. The repertoire was sequenced with immunoSEQ multiplex PCR; TCRdb's copy has only in-frame clones and lacks some. The table has over 80,000 clones, roughly 94% seen once. The sequenced sample consisted of non-Treg CD4+ T cells sorted from blood. The TCR originated in a human donor in good health. The chain couples TRBV19 to TRBJ1-2; no reliable D call. The CDR3 sequence: CASSIGQSGYTF. As DNA, the CDR3 is TGTGCCAGTAGTATAGGCCAATCCGGCTACACCTTC.